This T cell receptor beta chain is drawn from a study of blood T cell repertoires in COVID-19. Study-level background: The United States, Italy and Spain supplied acute and convalescent COVID-19 samples. T cells, B-cell-depleted T cells, or PBMCs provided the cDNA or gDNA that served as material.

The CDR3 has 16 amino acids. Germline CDR1 LGHDT, CDR2 YNNKEL (reference sequence). V gave up 3 bases and J gave up 6 bases; unmatched junction bases: 7. In the original processing: Reference gene primer amplification in the assay estimated nucleated cell counts. Generated by immunoSEQ multiplex PCR, the TCRdb table keeps only in-frame clones and is missing some. Clonal size and the V and J genes are those of that table, whereas D and trimming came from the DNA. The table records under 150,000 clones, around 89% of them present only once. The sample taken for sequencing was peripheral blood. This rearrangement joins TRBV3-1 (or the pseudogene TRBV3-2) to TRBJ2-7, with 14 bases lining up with TRBD2. The receptor was isolated from a man aged 70 or older with active COVID-19. DNA of the CDR3: TGTGCCAGCAGCCAGGGGACTAGCGGGAGAAAGGTCGAGCAGTACTTC. Translated: CASSQGTSGRKVEQYF.